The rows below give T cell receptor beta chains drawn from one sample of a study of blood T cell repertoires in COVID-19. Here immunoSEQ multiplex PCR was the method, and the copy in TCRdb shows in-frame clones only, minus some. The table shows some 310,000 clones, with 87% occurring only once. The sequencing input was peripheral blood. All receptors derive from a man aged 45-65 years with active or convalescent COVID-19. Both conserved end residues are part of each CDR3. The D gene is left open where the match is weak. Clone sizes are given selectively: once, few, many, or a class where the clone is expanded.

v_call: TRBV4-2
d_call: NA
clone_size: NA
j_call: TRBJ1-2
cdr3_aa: CASSQGGANYGYTF
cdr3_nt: TGTGCCAGCAGCCAAGGGGGGGCTAACTATGGCTACACCTTC

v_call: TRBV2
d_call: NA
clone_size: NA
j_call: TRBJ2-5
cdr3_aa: CASSDIALQETQYF
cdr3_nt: TGTGCCAGCAGTGATATTGCGCTTCAAGAGACCCAGTACTTC

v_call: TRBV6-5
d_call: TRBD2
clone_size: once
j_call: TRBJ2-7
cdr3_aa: CASTPRLAGRAEQYF
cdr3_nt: TGTGCCAGCACCCCCCGCCTAGCGGGACGCGCCGAGCAGTACTTC

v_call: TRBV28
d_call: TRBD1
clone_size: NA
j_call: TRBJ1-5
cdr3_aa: CASSTGQGVNQPQHF
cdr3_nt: TGTGCCAGCAGCACCGGACAGGGGGTTAATCAGCCCCAGCATTTT

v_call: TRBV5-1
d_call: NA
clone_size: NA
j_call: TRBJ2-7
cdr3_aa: CASSLEHWSYEQYF
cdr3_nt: TGCGCCAGCAGTCTGGAACACTGGAGTTACGAGCAGTACTTC

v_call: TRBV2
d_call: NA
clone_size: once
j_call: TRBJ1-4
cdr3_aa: CASSGDGWRGEKLFF
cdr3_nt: TGTGCCAGTTCGGGCGATGGGTGGCGGGGAGAAAAACTGTTTTTT

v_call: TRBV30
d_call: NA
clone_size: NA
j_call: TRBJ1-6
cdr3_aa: CAWSVKGNSPLHF
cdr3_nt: TGTGCCTGGAGTGTAAAGGGGAATTCACCCCTCCACTTT

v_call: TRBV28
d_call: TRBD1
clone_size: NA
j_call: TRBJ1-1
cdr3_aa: CASSLWGQGKSEAFF
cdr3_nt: TGTGCCAGCAGTTTATGGGGACAGGGTAAGAGTGAAGCTTTCTTT

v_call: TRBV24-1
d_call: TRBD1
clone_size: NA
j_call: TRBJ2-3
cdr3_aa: CATSRGQPEADTQYF
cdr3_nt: TGTGCCACCAGCAGGGGACAGCCCGAAGCAGATACGCAGTATTTT

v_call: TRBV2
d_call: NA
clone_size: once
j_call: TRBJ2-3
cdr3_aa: CASSVIAASTDTQYF
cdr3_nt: TGTGCCAGCAGTGTGATAGCCGCTTCCACAGATACGCAGTATTTT